The clone carrying this T cell receptor beta chain appeared once. This record belongs to a study of cytomegalovirus exposure and HLA in healthy donors. Study at large: The Caucasian-associated ancestry cluster held 65% to 85% of under 450 genotyped donors.

PCR amplification relied on 60 Vbeta primers (plus 13 Jbeta primers). Profiling relied on immunoSEQ multiplex PCR, and the TCRdb table lists in-frame clones only, not all of them. The sample yields 170,000 or so clones, under 90% seen once. CDR3 size: 15 residues. V trimming: 4 bases; J trimming: 13 bases; junction bases outside the gene matches: 12. Germline assignment: CDR1 SGHDT and CDR2 YYEEEE. The specimen sequenced was PBMCs. The chain employs TRBV5-6 and TRBJ2-2, with 11 bases matching TRBD2. This clonotype was obtained from a young man in good health and CMV-seropositive. DNA of the CDR3: TGTGCCAGCAGCATCGGGACTAGCGGAGCCAAGAGGCTGTTTTTT. It yields the protein CASSIGTSGAKRLFF.